This entry is about one TCR beta chain. This clonotype has a count of ten or more. The antigen it recognizes is unknown. Base qualities are not at hand, and no much larger clone is one base apart. Measured from the cysteine to the phenylalanine, the CDR3 is 13 residues long. Here the CDR3 DNA is all that survives: 39 bases in frame from base 1. V is cut back by 5 bases and J by 3 bases, with 6 bases in the junction unmatched. The germline V gene encodes CDR1 DFQATT and CDR2 SNEGSKA (reference sequence). Stable Graves' hyperthyroidism was defined as no progression to ophthalmopathy during 18 months of follow-up. The hyperthyroidism patients were between 18 and 65 years old and newly diagnosed, with a disease duration of less than 2 months. Patients with uncontrolled infections, other autoimmune diseases, pregnancy or lactation were excluded. Diagnoses were based on clinical symptoms, serum thyroxine and TRAb, thyroid ultrasound and orbital computed tomography. Ficoll-Paque density gradient centrifugation was used to isolate PBMCs from about 10 ml of fresh peripheral blood. Total RNA was extracted using Trizol reagent, and RNA quality was assessed on an Agilent 2100 Bioanalyzer.

This sample is drawn from a study of T cells in Graves' hyperthyroidism and ophthalmopathy (dated by TCRdb to about 2019). With regard to the full study: Peripheral blood samples were taken at the time of initial diagnosis, prior to any treatment. The paper describes TCR Vbeta CDR3 sequencing of 120 to 150 peripheral blood samples, made up of some 42 ophthalmopathy patients, roughly 75 hyperthyroidism patients and 17 progressor patients. The 100 or so discovery patients were randomly split 7:3 into training and test sets. A discovery cohort of about a hundred patients, 43 with Graves' ophthalmopathy and 55 to 65 with stable Graves' hyperthyroidism, was used to find distinguishing TCR V-J signatures. After blood sampling, hyperthyroidism patients were treated with methimazole at a starting dose of 30 mg daily, and ophthalmopathy patients were treated with high-dose intravenous methylprednisolone. In addition, the study compared T-cell repertoires in thyroid tissue and in blood from about 6 Graves' hyperthyroidism patients. Whether ophthalmopathy could be predicted prospectively was tested in an independent validation cohort made up of approximately 19 hyperthyroidism patients plus 17 patients who later progressed to ophthalmopathy.

What the authors observed across the whole study: Blood samples also contained most of the expanded thyroid clonotypes (frequency above 0.001), which suggests that blood repertoires may reflect thyroid immune responses. In validation, the model predicted progression to ophthalmopathy a median of around 6.5 months before onset, with approximately 70% sensitivity and nearly 75% specificity. No statistical method was used to set the sample size in advance, and investigators knew the group allocation. Ophthalmopathy was separated from stable hyperthyroidism by a 13 V-J signature model, with around 90% sensitivity and roughly 81% specificity obtained in cross-validation and 80%/75% obtained in testing.

The TCR beta CDR3 regions were amplified from RNA transcripts. For the first round of RT-PCR on the TCR CDR3, the HTBI primer set was used together with the Qiagen OneStep RT-PCR kit. A second multiplex PCR round built the libraries, followed by size selection and purification. Paired-end sequencing of the libraries was performed with 100 bp reads on an Illumina HiSeq2000. Per the source publication's procedure: SOAPnuke was used to process the raw data, removing reads that contained adapters or uncalled bases, had a mean Phred below 15, or lacked an exact match to the constant primer or identifier. COPE v1.2.5 was used to merge high-quality paired reads, and clonotypes were defined as unique nucleotide sequences. Clonotypes were aligned to IMGT TRBV, TRBD and TRBJ reference segments using MiTCR v1.1. Analysis was restricted to V-J combinations with a frequency above 0.0001, which covered roughly 99% of repertoires. The TCS score was defined as the ratio of F50 (clonal expansion) to E x V (chaos), calculated using BLOSUM62-based TCRdist between CDR3 peptides within each V-J. Welch's t-statistics and random forest reduced just over 500 V-J features to roughly 13, which were used in a naive Bayes classifier (R e1071). TCRdb redid the processing of the public reads, applying fastp at Q25 and MiXCR, and retained in-frame beta chains. Identical CDR3 proteins give one entry, which carries the most common genes and DNA. The V and J calls, along with clone size, are taken from TCRdb and not from the paper's own processing. For this sample the table gives hundreds of thousands of distinct CDR3 sequences, of which under 15% were detected only once. Less than 10% of the sample is taken by the ten largest.

The chain was built from TRBV20-1 and TRBJ2-7; 8 junctional bases match TRBD1. The clonotype originates from a woman aged 18 to 35 with Graves' hyperthyroidism. Sequencing was carried out using blood. This receptor has the CDR3 CSAFQTGDYEQYF. The bases read TGCAGTGCTTTTCAGACAGGGGACTACGAGCAGTACTTC.